Listed below are T cell receptor beta chains from one sample, sequenced in a study of regulatory T cells in long-lasting Graves disease. Each CDR3 protein gets one entry after TCRdb re-called the multiplex PCR reads with MiXCR. Of some 370,000 distinct CDR3 sequences listed, less than 25% are singletons. Sequenced material: peripheral blood mononuclear cells (PBMCs), taken when the disease was refractory, from a patient treated with antithyroid drugs. These receptors all stem from a female donor with Graves disease. Both conserved end residues are part of each CDR3. The D gene is left open where the match is weak. Clone size is shown for a subset of rows, as once, few, many or a class of expanded clone.

clone_size: NA
j_call: TRBJ2-7
cdr3_length: 13
v_call: TRBV7-9
d_call: NA
cdr3_aa: CASSLSTGWEQYF
cdr3_nt: TGTGCCAGCAGCCTATCGACAGGCTGGGAGCAGTACTTC

clone_size: NA
j_call: TRBJ2-4
cdr3_length: 15
v_call: TRBV13
d_call: TRBD2
cdr3_aa: CASSAKGLAENIQYF
cdr3_nt: TGTGCCAGCAGCGCCAAGGGACTAGCGGAAAACATTCAGTACTTC

clone_size: NA
j_call: TRBJ1-5
cdr3_length: 14
v_call: TRBV7-9
d_call: TRBD1
cdr3_aa: CASSLQGAGQPHHF
cdr3_nt: TGTGCCAGCAGCTTACAGGGGGCAGGACAGCCCCACCATTTT

clone_size: few
j_call: TRBJ2-2
cdr3_length: 16
v_call: TRBV5-5
d_call: NA
cdr3_aa: CASSLAPSRNTGELFF
cdr3_nt: TGTGCCAGCAGCTTGGCACCCAGCAGGAACACCGGGGAGCTGTTTTTT

clone_size: NA
j_call: TRBJ2-7
cdr3_length: 14
v_call: TRBV19
d_call: TRBD2
cdr3_aa: CASSSAGGPGEQYF
cdr3_nt: TGTGCCAGTAGTTCAGCGGGAGGGCCCGGCGAGCAGTACTTC

clone_size: once
j_call: TRBJ2-3
cdr3_length: 13
v_call: TRBV5-1
d_call: NA
cdr3_aa: CASSSLASDTQYF
cdr3_nt: TGCGCCAGCAGCTCACTAGCATCAGATACGCAGTATTTT

clone_size: NA
j_call: TRBJ2-7
cdr3_length: 15
v_call: TRBV11-2
d_call: NA
cdr3_aa: CASSVRGASPYEQYF
cdr3_nt: TGTGCCAGCAGCGTACGAGGGGCAAGCCCCTACGAGCAGTACTTC

clone_size: many
j_call: TRBJ2-7
cdr3_length: 14
v_call: TRBV30
d_call: NA
cdr3_aa: CAWSGTGGAYEQYF
cdr3_nt: TGTGCCTGGAGTGGAACAGGGGGGGCCTACGAGCAGTACTTC

clone_size: many
j_call: TRBJ2-6
cdr3_length: 15
v_call: TRBV6-1
d_call: NA
cdr3_aa: CASSTVAAGANVLTF
cdr3_nt: TGTGCCAGCTCGACAGTTGCGGCTGGGGCCAACGTCCTGACTTTC

clone_size: NA
j_call: TRBJ2-5
cdr3_length: 15
v_call: TRBV30
d_call: TRBD2
cdr3_aa: CAWMGLAGVRETQYF
cdr3_nt: TGTGCCTGGATGGGACTAGCGGGGGTTCGAGAGACCCAGTACTTC

clone_size: few
j_call: TRBJ2-7
cdr3_length: 17
v_call: TRBV20-1
d_call: NA
cdr3_aa: CSAGEDLLSGPLYEQYF
cdr3_nt: TGCAGTGCTGGAGAGGATCTCTTATCGGGACCATTGTACGAGCAGTACTTC

clone_size: few
j_call: TRBJ1-5
cdr3_length: 15
v_call: TRBV9
d_call: NA
cdr3_aa: CASSGGPASNQPQHF
cdr3_nt: TGTGCCAGCAGCGGCGGACCAGCTAGCAATCAGCCCCAGCATTTT

clone_size: NA
j_call: TRBJ2-4
cdr3_length: 17
v_call: TRBV30
d_call: NA
cdr3_aa: CAWSSLTGKKAKNIQYF
cdr3_nt: TGTGCCTGGAGTTCACTCACGGGAAAAAAGGCGAAAAACATTCAGTACTTC

clone_size: NA
j_call: TRBJ2-1
cdr3_length: 19
v_call: TRBV29-1
d_call: NA
cdr3_aa: CSVVGFQGLPVLSYNEQFF
cdr3_nt: TGCAGCGTTGTAGGCTTTCAGGGGCTACCCGTTTTATCCTACAATGAGCAGTTCTTC